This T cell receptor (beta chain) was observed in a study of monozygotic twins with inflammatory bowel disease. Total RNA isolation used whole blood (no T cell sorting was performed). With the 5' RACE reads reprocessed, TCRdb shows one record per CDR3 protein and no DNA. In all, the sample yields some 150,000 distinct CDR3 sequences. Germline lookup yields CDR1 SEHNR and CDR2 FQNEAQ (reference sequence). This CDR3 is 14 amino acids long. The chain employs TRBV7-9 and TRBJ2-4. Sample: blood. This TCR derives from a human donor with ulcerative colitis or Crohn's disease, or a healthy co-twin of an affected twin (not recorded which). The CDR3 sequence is CASSFDTDGNIQYF.